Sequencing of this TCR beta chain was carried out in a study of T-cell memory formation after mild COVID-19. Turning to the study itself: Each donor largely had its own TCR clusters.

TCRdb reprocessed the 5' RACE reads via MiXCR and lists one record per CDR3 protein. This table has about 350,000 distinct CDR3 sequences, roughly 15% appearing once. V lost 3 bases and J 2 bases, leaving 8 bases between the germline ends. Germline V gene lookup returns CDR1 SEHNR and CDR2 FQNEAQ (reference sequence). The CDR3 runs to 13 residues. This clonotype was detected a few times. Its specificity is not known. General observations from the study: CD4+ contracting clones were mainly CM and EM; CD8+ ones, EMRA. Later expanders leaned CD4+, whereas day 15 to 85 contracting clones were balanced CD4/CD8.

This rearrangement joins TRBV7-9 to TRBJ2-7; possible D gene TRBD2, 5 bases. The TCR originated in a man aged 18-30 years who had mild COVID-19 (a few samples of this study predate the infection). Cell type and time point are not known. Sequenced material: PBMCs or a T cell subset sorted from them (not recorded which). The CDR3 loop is CASSFDGAYEQYF. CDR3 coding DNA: TGTGCCAGCAGCTTCGACGGGGCCTACGAGCAGTACTTC.